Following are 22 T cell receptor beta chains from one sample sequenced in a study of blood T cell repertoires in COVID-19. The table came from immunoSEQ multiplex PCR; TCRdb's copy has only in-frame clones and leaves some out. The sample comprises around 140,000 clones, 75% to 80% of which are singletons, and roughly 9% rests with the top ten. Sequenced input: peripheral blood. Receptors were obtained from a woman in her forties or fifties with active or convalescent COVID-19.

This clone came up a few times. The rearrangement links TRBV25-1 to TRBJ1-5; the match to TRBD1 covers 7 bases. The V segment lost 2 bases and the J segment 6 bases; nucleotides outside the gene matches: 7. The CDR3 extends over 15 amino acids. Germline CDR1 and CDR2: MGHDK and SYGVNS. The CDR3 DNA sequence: TGTGCCAGCAGTGAAGGAGGGAGACAGGGTCAGCCCCAGCATTTT. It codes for CASSEGGRQGQPQHF. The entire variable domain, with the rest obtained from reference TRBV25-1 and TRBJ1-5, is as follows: EADIYQTPRYLVIGTGKKITLECSQTMGHDKMYWYQQDPGMELHLIHYSYGVNSTEKGDLSSESTVSRIRTEHFPLTLESARPSHTSQYLCASSEGGRQGQPQHFGDGTRLSIL.

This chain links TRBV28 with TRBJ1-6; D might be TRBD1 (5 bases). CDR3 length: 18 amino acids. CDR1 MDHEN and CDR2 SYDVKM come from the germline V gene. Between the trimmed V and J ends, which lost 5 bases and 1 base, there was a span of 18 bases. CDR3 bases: TGTGCCAGCAGTAGGATTGGGGGGGGTAGGTCCTATAATTCACCCCTCCACTTT. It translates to CASSRIGGGRSYNSPLHF.

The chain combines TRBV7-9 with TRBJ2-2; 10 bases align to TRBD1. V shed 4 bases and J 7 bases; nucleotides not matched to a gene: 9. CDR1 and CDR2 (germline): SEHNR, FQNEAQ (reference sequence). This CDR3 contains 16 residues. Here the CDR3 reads CASSSDRGRRSGELFF. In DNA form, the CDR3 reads TGTGCCAGCAGCTCCGACAGGGGGCGGCGGAGCGGGGAGCTGTTTTTT.

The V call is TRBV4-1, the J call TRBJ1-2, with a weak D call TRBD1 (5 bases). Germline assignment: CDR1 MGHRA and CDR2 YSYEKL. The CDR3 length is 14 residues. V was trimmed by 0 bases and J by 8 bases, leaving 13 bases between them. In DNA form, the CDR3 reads TGCGCCAGCAGCCAAGACGGGGGAAAAGGCGGCTACACCTTC. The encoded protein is CASSQDGGKGGYTF.

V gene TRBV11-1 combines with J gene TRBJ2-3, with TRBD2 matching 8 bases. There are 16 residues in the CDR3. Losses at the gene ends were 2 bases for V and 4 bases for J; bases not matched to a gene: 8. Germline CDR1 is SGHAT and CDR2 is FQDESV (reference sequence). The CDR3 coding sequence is TGTGCCAGCAGCTTATCACCGGGACTAGGCGCAGATACGCAGTATTTT. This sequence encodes CASSLSPGLGADTQYF.

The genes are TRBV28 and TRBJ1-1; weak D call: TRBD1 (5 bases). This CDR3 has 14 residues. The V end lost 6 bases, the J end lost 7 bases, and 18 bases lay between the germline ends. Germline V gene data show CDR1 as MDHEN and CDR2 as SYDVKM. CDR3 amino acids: CASRQTALQGEAFF. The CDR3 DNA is TGTGCCAGCAGACAAACCGCTCTGCAGGGTGAAGCTTTCTTT.

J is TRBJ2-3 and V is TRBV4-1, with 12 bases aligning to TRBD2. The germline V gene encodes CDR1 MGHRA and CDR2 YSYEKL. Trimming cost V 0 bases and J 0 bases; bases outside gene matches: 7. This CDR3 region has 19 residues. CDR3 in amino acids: CASSQDPTGTSGSTDTQYF. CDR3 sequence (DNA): TGCGCCAGCAGCCAAGACCCCACCGGGACTAGCGGGAGCACAGATACGCAGTATTTT.

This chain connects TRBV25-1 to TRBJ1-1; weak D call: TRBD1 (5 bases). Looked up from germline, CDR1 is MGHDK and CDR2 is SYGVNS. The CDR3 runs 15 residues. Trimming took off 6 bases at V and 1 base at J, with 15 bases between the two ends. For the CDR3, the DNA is TGTGCCAGCAGACGACAGCAAACCGGGAACACTGAAGCTTTCTTT. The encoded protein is CASRRQQTGNTEAFF.

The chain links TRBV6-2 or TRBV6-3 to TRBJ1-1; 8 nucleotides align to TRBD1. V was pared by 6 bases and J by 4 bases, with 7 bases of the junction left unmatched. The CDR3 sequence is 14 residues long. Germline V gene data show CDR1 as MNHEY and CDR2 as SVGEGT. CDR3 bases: TGTGCCAGCAGCCGCCCACAGGGGGGCACTGAAGCTTTCTTT. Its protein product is CASSRPQGGTEAFF.

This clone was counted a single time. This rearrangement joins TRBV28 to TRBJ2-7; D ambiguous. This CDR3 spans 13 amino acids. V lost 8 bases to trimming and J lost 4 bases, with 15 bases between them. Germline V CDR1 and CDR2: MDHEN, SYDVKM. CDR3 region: CASGDESRYEQYF. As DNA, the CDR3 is TGTGCCAGCGGCGATGAATCGAGGTACGAGCAGTACTTC.

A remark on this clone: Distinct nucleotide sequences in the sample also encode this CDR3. CDR3 DNA sequence: TGCGCCAGCAGCTTGGTAGCGGGAGGGAACACCGGGGAGCTGTTTTTT. It specifies CASSLVAGGNTGELFF. The gene calls are TRBV5-1 and TRBJ2-2, with TRBD2 identical over 10 bases. V shed 0 bases and J 1 base; nucleotides not matched to a gene: 0. Germline CDR1 reads SGHRS; CDR2 reads YFSETQ. The CDR3 covers 16 residues.

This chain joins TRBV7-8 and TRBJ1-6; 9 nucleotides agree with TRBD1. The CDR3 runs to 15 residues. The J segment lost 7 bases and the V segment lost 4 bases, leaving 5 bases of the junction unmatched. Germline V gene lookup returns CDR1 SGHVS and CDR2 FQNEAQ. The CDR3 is CASSSYRGLNSPLHF. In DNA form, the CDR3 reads TGTGCCAGCAGCTCCTACAGGGGGCTAAATTCACCCCTCCACTTT.

The DNA for the CDR3 is TGCAGTGCTAGTACCGGGACAGGGGGCACAAATCAGCCCCAGCATTTT. Translating gives CSASTGTGGTNQPQHF. This rearrangement joins TRBV20-1 to TRBJ1-5, with TRBD1 identical over 12 bases. CDR1 DFQATT and CDR2 SNEGSKA come from the germline V gene (reference sequence). CDR3 length: 16 residues. After removal of 3 bases from V and 4 bases from J, the junction contained 7 bases not matched to a gene.

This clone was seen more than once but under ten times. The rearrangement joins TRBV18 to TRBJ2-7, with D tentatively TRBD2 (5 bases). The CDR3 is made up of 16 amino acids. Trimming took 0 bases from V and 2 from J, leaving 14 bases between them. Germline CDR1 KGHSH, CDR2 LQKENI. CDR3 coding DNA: TGTGCCAGCTCACCACCGAAGTCCGGGGTCACCTACGAGCAGTACTTC. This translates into CASSPPKSGVTYEQYF.

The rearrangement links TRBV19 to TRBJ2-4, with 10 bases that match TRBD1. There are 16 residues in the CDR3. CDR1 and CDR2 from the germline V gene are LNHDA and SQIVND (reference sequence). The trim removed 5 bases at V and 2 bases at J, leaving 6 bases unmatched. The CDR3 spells CASSLWTGGTKNIQYF. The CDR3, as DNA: TGTGCCAGTAGTCTCTGGACAGGGGGAACCAAAAACATTCAGTACTTC.

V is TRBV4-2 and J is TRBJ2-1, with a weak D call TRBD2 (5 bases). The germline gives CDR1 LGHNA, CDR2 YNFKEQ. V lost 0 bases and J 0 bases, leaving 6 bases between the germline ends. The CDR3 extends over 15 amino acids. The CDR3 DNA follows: TGTGCCAGCAGCCAAGACGGGAACTCCTACAATGAGCAGTTCTTC. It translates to CASSQDGNSYNEQFF.

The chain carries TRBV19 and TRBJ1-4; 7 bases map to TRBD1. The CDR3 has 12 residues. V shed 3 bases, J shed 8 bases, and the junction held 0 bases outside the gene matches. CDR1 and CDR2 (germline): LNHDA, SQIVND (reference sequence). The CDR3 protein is CASSMGQEKLFF. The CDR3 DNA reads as TGTGCCAGTAGTATGGGACAGGAAAAACTGTTTTTT.

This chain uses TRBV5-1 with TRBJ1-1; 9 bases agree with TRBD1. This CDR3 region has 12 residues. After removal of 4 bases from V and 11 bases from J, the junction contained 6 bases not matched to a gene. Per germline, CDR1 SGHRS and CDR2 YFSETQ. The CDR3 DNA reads TGCGCCAGCAGCCAAGACAGGGGGAGGGCTTTCTTT. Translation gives CASSQDRGRAFF. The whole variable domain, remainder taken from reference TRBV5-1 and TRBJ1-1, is KAGVTQTPRYLIKTRGQQVTLSCSPISGHRSVSWYQQTPGQGLQFLFEYFSETQRNKGNFPGRFSGRQFSNSRSEMNVSTLELGDSALYLCASSQDRGRAFFGQGTRLTVV.

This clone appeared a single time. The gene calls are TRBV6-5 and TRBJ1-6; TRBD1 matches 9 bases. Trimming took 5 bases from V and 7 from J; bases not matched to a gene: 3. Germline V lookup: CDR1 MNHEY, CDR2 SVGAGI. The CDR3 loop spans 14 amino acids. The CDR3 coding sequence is TGTGCCAGCAGTCTGGACAGGGGCAATTCACCCCTCCACTTT. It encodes CASSLDRGNSPLHF.

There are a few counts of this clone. CDR3 sequence reads: CASSPRGASGAGETQYF. The CDR3 coding sequence is TGTGCCAGCAGCCCCAGGGGTGCCAGCGGGGCCGGGGAGACCCAGTACTTC. V usage is TRBV2 and J usage is TRBJ2-5; a possible D gene is TRBD2 (7 bases). In germline, CDR1 is SNHLY, CDR2 FYNNEI. V gave up 6 bases and J gave up 5 bases, with 25 bases separating them. This CDR3 has 17 residues.

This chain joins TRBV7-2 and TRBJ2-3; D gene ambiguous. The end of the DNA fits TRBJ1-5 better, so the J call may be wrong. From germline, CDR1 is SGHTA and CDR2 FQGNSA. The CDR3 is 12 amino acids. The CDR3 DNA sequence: TGTGCCAGCAGCTTAGAGGCGGCACACCAGCATTTT. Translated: CASSLEAAHQHF.

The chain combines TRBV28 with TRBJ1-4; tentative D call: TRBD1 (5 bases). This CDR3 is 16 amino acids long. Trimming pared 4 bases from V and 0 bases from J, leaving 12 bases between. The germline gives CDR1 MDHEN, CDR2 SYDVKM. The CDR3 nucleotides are TGTGCCAGCAGTTCAAACAGGATCTCAACTAATGAAAAACTGTTTTTT. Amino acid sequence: CASSSNRISTNEKLFF.